The 26 T cell receptor beta chains below were found in one sample sequenced in a study of T cell clonality in common variable immunodeficiency. Sequenced by immunoSEQ multiplex PCR; TCRdb stores in-frame clones only, minus some. The sample has roughly 48,000 clones, none seen only once. Sequenced input: peripheral blood mononuclear cells. All receptors come from a person aged 18 to 75 in good health.

At least ten counts were recorded for this clone. Being one base from a much bigger clone, this may be a read error. The CDR3 is cut off 3 residues early in the read; its end comes from the germline J gene. V and J are TRBV4-2 and TRBJ2-5, with 11 nucleotides matching TRBD2. The CDR3 has 16 residues. In germline, CDR1 is LGHNA, CDR2 YNFKEQ. CDR3 in amino acids: CASSQVAGGPSDTQYF. The sequenced CDR3 bases are TGCGCCAGCAGCCAAGTAGCGGGAGGGCCATCAGATACC.

This clone was seen ten or more times. The read stops 3 residues short of the end of the CDR3; the missing end is completed from the germline J gene. The chain uses TRBV20-1 and TRBJ2-7, with D uncertain. Trimming pared 2 bases from V and 2 bases from J, leaving 16 bases between. The germline V gene encodes CDR1 DFQATT and CDR2 SNEGSKA (reference sequence). The length of the CDR3 is 15 residues. CDR3 bases read: TGCAGTGCTAGACGGCTAGAAACCTCACCCTACGAG. Translated: CSARRLETSPYE. The entire CDR3 is CSARRLETSPYEQYF.

There are many counts of this clone. With the read ending 3 residues before the CDR3 end, the germline J gene is used to fill in that end. The chain uses TRBV7-2 and TRBJ2-2, with TRBD2 identical over 9 bases. Germline loops: CDR1 SGHTA, CDR2 FQGNSA. The ends lost 0 bases at V and 5 bases at J; junction bases unmatched: 7. The length of the CDR3 is 17 residues. Partial CDR3 DNA: TGTGCCAGCAGCTTAGCTAGCGGGAGTTATTTAACCGGGGAG. Protein product: CASSLASGSYLTGE. The full CDR3 protein is CASSLASGSYLTGELFF.

This clone was recorded at least ten times. CDR3 bases read: TGTGCCAGCAGTGCCATAGGGACAGGCAATCAGCCC. Translating it yields CASSAIGTGNQP. The CDR3 reads in full as CASSAIGTGNQPQHF. This chain links TRBV6-1 with TRBJ1-5; 7 bases line up with TRBD1. Read sequence stops 3 residues before the CDR3 end, and the germline J gene provides the missing end. Germline CDR1 is MNHNS and CDR2 is SASEGT. The CDR3 loop spans 15 amino acids. Trimming took 4 bases from V and 2 from J; bases not matched to a gene: 5.

This clone was seen many times. The read is 3 residues too short to cover the CDR3 end, so that end is filled in from the germline J gene. This sequence joins TRBV6-2 or TRBV6-3 and TRBJ2-1; tentative D call: TRBD2 (6 bases). Germline CDR1 MNHEY, CDR2 SVGEGT. The V end lost 3 bases, the J end lost 8 bases, and 11 bases lay between the germline ends. The CDR3 runs 13 residues. The CDR3 loop is CASSYLGGDEQFF. The CDR3 bases that were read are TGTGCCAGCAGTTATTTGGGGGGAGATGAG.

This clone has at least ten counts. The sequence runs out 3 residues before the end of the CDR3; the remainder is reconstructed from the germline J gene. The V and J genes are TRBV20-1 and TRBJ2-7, with TRBD1 matching over 8 bases. The CDR3 is 15 amino acids. The germline gives CDR1 DFQATT, CDR2 SNEGSKA (reference sequence). V lost 0 bases and J lost 0; bases outside the gene matches: 4. CDR3 sequence: CSARDGRGPSYEQYF. CDR3 bases read: TGCAGTGCTAGAGATGGCAGGGGGCCCTCCTACGAG.

This clone was recorded many times. Read coverage stops 3 residues before the CDR3 terminus; the germline J gene supplies the remainder. V is TRBV7-8 and J is TRBJ1-2; TRBD1 agrees at 7 bases. Germline V gene lookup returns CDR1 SGHVS and CDR2 FQNEAQ. This CDR3 has 15 amino acids. CDR3 sequence: CASSAKTGKAGGYTF. The part of the CDR3 DNA that was read is TGTGCCAGCAGCGCAAAGACAGGGAAGGCCGGGGGC.

About this clone: With the read ending 3 residues before the CDR3 end, the germline J gene is used to fill in that end. The chain has TRBV10-2 and TRBJ1-5; D remains unclear. The CDR3 loop spans 14 amino acids. Germline V gene lookup returns CDR1 WSHSY and CDR2 SAAADI. Trimming shortened V by 3 bases and J by 1 base, and 7 bases separated the two germline ends. The DNA read from the CDR3 is TGCGCCAGCAGTGATTCGGGGAGCAATCAGCCC. Translation gives CASSDSGSNQP. The entire CDR3 protein reads CASSDSGSNQPQHF.

This clone was counted at least ten times. The read falls 3 residues short of the CDR3 end, and the missing part is taken from the germline J gene. The chain has TRBV6-2 or TRBV6-3 and TRBJ2-2; 9 positions agree with TRBD1. Per the germline V gene, CDR1 is MNHEY and CDR2 is SVGEGT. This CDR3 is built from 15 residues. Germline trimming cut 6 bases from V and 3 bases from J; bases unmatched to any gene: 5. Incomplete CDR3 DNA: TGTGCCAGCAGCCCACAGGGGGCTTACACCGGGGAG. Its protein is CASSPQGAYTGE. The full CDR3 protein reads CASSPQGAYTGELFF.

This clone was recorded at least ten times. The read terminates 3 residues ahead of where the CDR3 ends, so the germline J gene completes it. This chain uses TRBV12-3 or TRBV12-4 with TRBJ2-7, with a tentative D call TRBD1 (5 bases). V lost 6 bases and J lost 2, with 11 bases in between. The CDR3 has 13 residues. The DNA read from the CDR3 is TGTGCCAGCAGACTGACAGAAACCTACGAG. This translates into CASRLTETYE. The whole CDR3 reads CASRLTETYEQYF.

This clone has a count of ten or more. The read ends 3 residues early relative to the CDR3; the germline J gene fills the gap. This chain links TRBV30 with TRBJ1-2; D is uncertain. This CDR3 contains 11 residues. Germline V gene sequence: CDR1 GTSNPN, CDR2 SVGIG (reference sequence). Trimming removed 4 bases at V and 5 bases at J, with 8 bases between. Partial CDR3 DNA: TGTGCCTGGACTAGAGTTTATGGC. Its protein is CAWTRVYG. The full-length CDR3 reads as CAWTRVYGYTF.

This clone was counted many times. The CDR3 extends 3 residues past the end of the read, so its final part is completed from the germline J gene. This rearrangement joins TRBV7-8 to TRBJ2-2, with TRBD1 matching 9 bases. The germline gives CDR1 SGHVS, CDR2 FQNEAQ. After removal of 5 bases from V and 5 bases from J, the junction contained 6 bases not matched to a gene. The length of the CDR3 is 15 residues. The CDR3 region is CASSRDRVTTGELFF. Incomplete CDR3 DNA: TGTGCCAGCAGCCGGGACAGGGTAACGACCGGGGAG.

In this sample, this clone turned up many times. From the germline J gene comes the end of the CDR3, since the read stops 3 residues before it. The genes are TRBV30 and TRBJ1-5; D gene uncertain. CDR1 and CDR2 from the germline V gene are GTSNPN and SVGIG (reference sequence). This CDR3 contains 13 residues. The V end was cut by 2 bases, the J end by 2 bases, with 7 bases between. CDR3 region: CAWSRRGNQPQHF. The part of the CDR3 DNA that was read is TGTGCCTGGAGTCGACGGGGCAATCAGCCC.

This clone was found a few times. The read is 3 residues too short to cover the CDR3 end, so that end is filled in from the germline J gene. The V and J genes are TRBV19 and TRBJ1-5, with D unresolved. Germline V gives CDR1 LNHDA, CDR2 SQIVND (reference sequence). V was pared by 6 bases and J by 1 base, with 13 bases between. The CDR3 length is 15 residues. The CDR3 loop reads CASSLVAESNQPQHF. The covered CDR3 bases are TGTGCCAGTAGCCTCGTGGCGGAAAGCAATCAGCCC.

This clone appeared many times. The read falls 3 residues short of the CDR3 end, and the missing part is taken from the germline J gene. The chain has TRBV2 and TRBJ1-2; D is uncertain. Deletions cut 6 bases from V and 4 bases from J, with 12 bases between. The CDR3 spans 13 residues. Germline CDR1 SNHLY, CDR2 FYNNEI. The CDR3 sequence is CASSSGERYGYTF. Incomplete CDR3 DNA: TGTGCCAGCAGCTCTGGAGAGCGCTATGGC.

The sample holds many counts of this clone. The read is 3 residues too short to cover the CDR3 end, so that end is filled in from the germline J gene. The rearrangement joins TRBV2 to TRBJ2-1; TRBD1 aligns across 10 bases. Germline CDR1 is SNHLY and CDR2 is FYNNEI. The junction had 3 bases not matched to a gene; V was cut back by 5 bases and J by 5 bases. The CDR3 spans 14 residues. The part of the CDR3 DNA that was read is TGTGCCAGCAGTTCCGGGACAGGGGACAATGAG. Its translation: CASSSGTGDNE. The whole CDR3 reads CASSSGTGDNEQFF.

This clone was detected many times. The DNA ends 3 residues before the CDR3 does, and the rest of the CDR3 is filled in from the germline J gene. The J gene is TRBJ2-1, the V gene TRBV19; 11 positions agree with TRBD1. Per germline, CDR1 LNHDA and CDR2 SQIVND (reference sequence). V lost 5 bases to trimming and J lost 6 bases; unmatched junction nucleotides: 6. The CDR3 loop spans 15 amino acids. CDR3 bases read: TGTGCCAGTAGTCTTTTCGGGACAGGGGGCAATGAG. This codes for CASSLFGTGGNE. The whole CDR3 reads CASSLFGTGGNEQFF.

This clone came up many times. The read ends 3 residues before the CDR3 terminus; that terminus is restored from the germline J gene. J is TRBJ2-1 and V is TRBV20-1; 13 bases are shared with TRBD2. Germline CDR1 and CDR2: DFQATT and SNEGSKA (reference sequence). CDR3 length: 15 residues. V shed 1 base, J shed 4 bases, and the junction held 1 base outside the gene matches. CDR3 in amino acids: CSARGTSGSYNEQFF. Incomplete CDR3 DNA: TGCAGTGCTAGAGGGACTAGCGGGAGTTACAATGAG.

This clone was recorded at least ten times. The chain's CDR3 is CASSVGASGFTDTQYF. The CDR3 DNA, read in part, is TGTGCCAGCAGCGTAGGAGCTAGCGGATTCACAGATACG. V is TRBV9 and J is TRBJ2-3, with 7 bases aligning to TRBD2. The read is 3 residues too short to cover the CDR3 end, so that end is filled in from the germline J gene. The CDR3 runs to 16 residues. Germline V gene sequence: CDR1 SGDLS, CDR2 YYNGEE. V gave up 0 bases and J gave up 2 bases; unmatched junction bases: 6.

Concerning this clone itself: The read ends 3 residues shy of where the CDR3 ends; the end is completed using the germline J gene. V usage is TRBV18 and J usage is TRBJ1-1, with 7 bases lining up with TRBD1. From germline, CDR1 is KGHSH and CDR2 LQKENI. J was trimmed by 0 bases and V by 1 base; bases with no gene match: 2. The CDR3 is 15 amino acids. The CDR3 is CASSPQGAMNTEAFF. The sequenced CDR3 bases are TGTGCCAGCTCACCACAGGGGGCGATGAACACTGAA.

This clone has at least ten counts. The read halts 3 residues ahead of the CDR3 end, with the missing end drawn from the germline J gene. V usage is TRBV20-1 and J usage is TRBJ1-1; D may be TRBD1 (5 bases). V was pared by 4 bases and J by 0 bases, with 9 bases between. Germline values: CDR1 DFQATT, CDR2 SNEGSKA (reference sequence). This CDR3 is built from 13 residues. The CDR3 region is CSAIQAMNTEAFF. CDR3 bases read: TGCAGTGCTATACAGGCCATGAACACTGAA.

A word on this clone: The sequenced fragment ends 3 residues before the CDR3 boundary, so the rest is inferred from the germline J gene. The chain has TRBV2 and TRBJ2-7, with D perhaps TRBD1 (6 bases). The CDR3 loop spans 14 amino acids. V was pared by 5 bases and J by 1 base, with 12 bases between. Germline CDR1 and CDR2: SNHLY and FYNNEI. CDR3 sequence: CASSLRDTSYEQYF. The DNA read from the CDR3 is TGTGCCAGCAGTCTCCGGGACACATCCTACGAG.

This clone showed up many times. The read is 3 residues too short to cover the CDR3 end, so that end is filled in from the germline J gene. V is TRBV7-9 and J is TRBJ1-2; 7 bases are a match to TRBD1. The CDR3 runs 13 residues. V shed 8 bases, J shed 6 bases, and the junction held 9 bases outside the gene matches. The germline V gene has CDR1 SEHNR and CDR2 FQNEAQ (reference sequence). The CDR3 loop is CASSDREEDGYTF. The covered CDR3 bases are TGTGCCAGCTCCGACAGGGAGGAGGATGGC.

This clone was seen at least ten times. The DNA ends 3 residues before the CDR3 does, and the rest of the CDR3 is filled in from the germline J gene. This sequence joins TRBV7-9 and TRBJ2-1; 9 bases are a match to TRBD1. J gave up 7 bases and V 5 bases, and 6 bases lay outside the gene matches. The CDR3 totals 14 residues. Looked up from germline, CDR1 is SEHNR and CDR2 is FQNEAQ (reference sequence). Partial CDR3 DNA: TGTGCCAGCAGCGGGGACAGGGTCTTTAATGAG. This translates into CASSGDRVFNE. The whole CDR3 sequence reads CASSGDRVFNEQFF.

This clone was recorded a few times. With the read ending 3 residues before the CDR3 end, the germline J gene is used to fill in that end. The chain uses TRBV13 and TRBJ1-1; tentative D call: TRBD1 (5 bases). The CDR3 length is 13 residues. CDR1 and CDR2 from the germline V gene are PRHDT and FYEKMQ (reference sequence). CDR3 region: CASSFLQGSEAFF. Partial CDR3 DNA: TGTGCCAGCAGCTTTCTCCAGGGTTCAGAA.

This clone was found many times. The DNA ends 3 residues before the CDR3 does, and the rest of the CDR3 is filled in from the germline J gene. This chain joins TRBV6-2 or TRBV6-3 and TRBJ2-1; D might be TRBD2 (6 bases). The CDR3 runs 15 residues. Trimming shortened V by 2 bases and J by 2 bases, and 10 bases separated the two germline ends. CDR1 MNHEY and CDR2 SVGEGT come from the germline V gene. CDR3 protein: CASSYAGTPYNEQFF. The CDR3 bases that were read are TGTGCCAGCAGTTACGCGGGAACCCCCTACAATGAG.